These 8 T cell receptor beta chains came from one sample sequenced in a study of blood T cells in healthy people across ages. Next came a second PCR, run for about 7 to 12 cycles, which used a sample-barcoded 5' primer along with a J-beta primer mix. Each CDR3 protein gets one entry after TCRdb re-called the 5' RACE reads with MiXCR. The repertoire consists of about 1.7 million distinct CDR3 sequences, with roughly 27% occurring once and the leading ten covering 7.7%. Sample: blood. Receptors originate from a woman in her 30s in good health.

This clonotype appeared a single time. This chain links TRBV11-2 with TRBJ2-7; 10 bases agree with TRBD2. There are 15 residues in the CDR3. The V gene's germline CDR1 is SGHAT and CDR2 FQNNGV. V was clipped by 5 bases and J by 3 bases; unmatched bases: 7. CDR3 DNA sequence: TGTGCCAGCAGCCGATCAGCGGGAGGGGGCTACGAGCAGTACTTC. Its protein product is CASSRSAGGGYEQYF. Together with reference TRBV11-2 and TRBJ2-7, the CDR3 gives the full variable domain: EAGVAQSPRYKIIEKRQSVAFWCNPISGHATLYWYQQILGQGPKLLIQFQNNGVVDDSQLPKDRFSAERLKGVDSTLKIQPAKLEDSAVYLCASSRSAGGGYEQYFGPGTRLTVT.

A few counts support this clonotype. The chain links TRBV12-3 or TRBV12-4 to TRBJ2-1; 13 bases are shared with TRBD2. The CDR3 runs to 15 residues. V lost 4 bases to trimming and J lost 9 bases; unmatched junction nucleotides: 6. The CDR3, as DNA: TGTGCCAGCAGTTGGACTAGCGGGAGTGAGGCTGAGCAGTTCTTC. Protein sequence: CASSWTSGSEAEQFF.

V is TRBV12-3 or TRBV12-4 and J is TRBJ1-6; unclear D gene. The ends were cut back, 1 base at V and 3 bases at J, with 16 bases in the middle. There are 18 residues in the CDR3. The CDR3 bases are TGTGCCAGCAGTTTAGGGGCCATTCGCAGCCGCTATAATTCACCCCTCCACTTT. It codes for CASSLGAIRSRYNSPLHF.

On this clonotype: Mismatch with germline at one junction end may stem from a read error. CDR3 in DNA: TGTGCCAGCAGCACCCGGACAGGCGACAATGATCAGTTCTTC. Protein sequence: CASSTRTGDNDQFF. V usage is TRBV4-2 and J usage is TRBJ2-1; 7 positions match TRBD1. The CDR3 sequence is 14 residues long. In germline, CDR1 is LGHNA, CDR2 YNFKEQ.

CDR3 loop: CSGQRGFSKGGCTEAFF. DNA of the CDR3: TGCAGCGGACAAAGGGGATTCTCGAAGGGCGGCTGCACTGAAGCTTTCTTT. V and J are TRBV29-1 and TRBJ1-1; D perhaps matches TRBD1 (5 bases). The CDR3 contains 17 residues. The germline V gene encodes CDR1 SQVTM and CDR2 ANQGSEA. V lost 7 bases, J lost 4 bases, and 28 bases lay in between.

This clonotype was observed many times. The CDR3 here is CASLLAGKETQYF. The CDR3 bases are TGTGCCAGCCTGTTGGCGGGGAAAGAGACCCAGTACTTC. This chain links TRBV28 with TRBJ2-5; TRBD2 might be the D (6 bases). V was clipped by 8 bases and J by 3 bases, with 13 bases between them. From germline, CDR1 is MDHEN and CDR2 SYDVKM. The length of the CDR3 is 13 residues.

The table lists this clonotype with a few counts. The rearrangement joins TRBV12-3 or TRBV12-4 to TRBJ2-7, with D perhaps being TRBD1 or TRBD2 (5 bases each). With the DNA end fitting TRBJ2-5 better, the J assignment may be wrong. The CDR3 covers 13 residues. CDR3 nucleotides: TGTGCCAGCAGAAATGGGGGTCGGGAGACCCAGTACTTC. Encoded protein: CASRNGGRETQYF.

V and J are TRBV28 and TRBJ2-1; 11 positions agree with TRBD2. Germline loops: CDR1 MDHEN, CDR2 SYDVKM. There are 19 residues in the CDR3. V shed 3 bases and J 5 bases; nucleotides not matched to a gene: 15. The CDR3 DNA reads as TGTGCCAGCAGTTTCCTCTCCGTGGTAGCGGGAGGGCCGAACAATGAGCAGTTCTTC. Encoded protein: CASSFLSVVAGGPNNEQFF. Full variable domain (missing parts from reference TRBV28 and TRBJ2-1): DVKVTQSSRYLVKRTGEKVFLECVQDMDHENMFWYRQDPGLGLRLIYFSYDVKMKEKGDIPEGYSVSREKKERFSLILESASTNQTSMYLCASSFLSVVAGGPNNEQFFGPGTRLTVL.